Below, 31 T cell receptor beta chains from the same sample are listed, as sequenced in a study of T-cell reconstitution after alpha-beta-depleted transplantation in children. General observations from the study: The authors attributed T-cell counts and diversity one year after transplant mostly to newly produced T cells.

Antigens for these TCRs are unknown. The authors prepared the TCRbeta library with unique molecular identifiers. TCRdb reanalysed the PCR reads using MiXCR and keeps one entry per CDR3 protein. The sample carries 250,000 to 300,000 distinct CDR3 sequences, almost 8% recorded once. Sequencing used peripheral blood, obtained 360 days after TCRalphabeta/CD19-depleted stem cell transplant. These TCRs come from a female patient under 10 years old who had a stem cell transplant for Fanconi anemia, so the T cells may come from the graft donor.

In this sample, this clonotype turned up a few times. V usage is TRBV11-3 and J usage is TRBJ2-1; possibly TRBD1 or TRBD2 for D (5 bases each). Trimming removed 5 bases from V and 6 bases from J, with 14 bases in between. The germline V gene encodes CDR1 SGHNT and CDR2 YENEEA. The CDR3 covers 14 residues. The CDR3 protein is CASSLGTDFNEQFF. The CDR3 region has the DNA TGTGCCAGCAGCCTCGGGACGGACTTCAATGAGCAGTTCTTC.

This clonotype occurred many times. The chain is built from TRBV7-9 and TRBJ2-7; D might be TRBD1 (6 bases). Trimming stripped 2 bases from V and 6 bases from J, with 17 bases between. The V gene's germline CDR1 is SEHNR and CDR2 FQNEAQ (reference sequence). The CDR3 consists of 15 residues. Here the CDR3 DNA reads TGTGCCAGCAGCTTATACCGACAGGTCTTCCTCGAGCAGTACTTC. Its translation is CASSLYRQVFLEQYF.

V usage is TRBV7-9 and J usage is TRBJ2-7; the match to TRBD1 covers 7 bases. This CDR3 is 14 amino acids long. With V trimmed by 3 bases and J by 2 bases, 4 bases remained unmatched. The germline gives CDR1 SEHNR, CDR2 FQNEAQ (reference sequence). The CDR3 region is CASSFTGVPYEQYF. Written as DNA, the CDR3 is TGTGCCAGCAGCTTCACAGGGGTACCCTACGAGCAGTACTTC.

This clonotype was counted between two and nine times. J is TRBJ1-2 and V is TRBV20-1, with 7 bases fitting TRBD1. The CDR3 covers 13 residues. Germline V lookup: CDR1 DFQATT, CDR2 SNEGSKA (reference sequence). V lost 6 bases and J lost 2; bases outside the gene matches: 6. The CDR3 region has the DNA TGCAGTGCCTCCCGGGACAGCAACTATGGCTACACCTTC. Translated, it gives CSASRDSNYGYTF.

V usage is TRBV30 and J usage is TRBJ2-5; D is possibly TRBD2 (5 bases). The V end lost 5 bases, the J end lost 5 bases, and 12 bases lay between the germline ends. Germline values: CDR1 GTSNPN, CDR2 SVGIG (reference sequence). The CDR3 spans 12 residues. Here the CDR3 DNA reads TGTGCCTGGGGACCCCGAGGGGAGACCCAGTACTTC. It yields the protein CAWGPRGETQYF.

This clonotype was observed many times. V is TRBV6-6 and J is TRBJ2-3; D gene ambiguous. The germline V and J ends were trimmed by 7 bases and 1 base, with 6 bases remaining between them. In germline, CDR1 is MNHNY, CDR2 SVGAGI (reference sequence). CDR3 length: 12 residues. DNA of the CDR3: TGTGCCAGCACTCCGGGCACAGATACGCAGTATTTT. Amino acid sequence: CASTPGTDTQYF.

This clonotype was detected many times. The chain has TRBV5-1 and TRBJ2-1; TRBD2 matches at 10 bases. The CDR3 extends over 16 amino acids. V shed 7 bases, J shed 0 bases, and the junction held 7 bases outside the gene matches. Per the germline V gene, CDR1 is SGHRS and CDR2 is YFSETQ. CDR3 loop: CASRGASGSSYNEQFF. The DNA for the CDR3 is TGCGCCAGCCGGGGGGCTAGCGGGAGCTCCTACAATGAGCAGTTCTTC.

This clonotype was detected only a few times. The CDR3 coding sequence is TGCAGTGCTAGAATGGGCAGGGGGGAGCTGTTTTTT. This codes for CSARMGRGELFF. The chain uses TRBV20-1 and TRBJ2-2; no clear D. V was clipped by 2 bases and J by 8 bases, with 9 bases between them. The CDR3 totals 12 residues. CDR1 and CDR2 from the germline V gene are DFQATT and SNEGSKA (reference sequence).

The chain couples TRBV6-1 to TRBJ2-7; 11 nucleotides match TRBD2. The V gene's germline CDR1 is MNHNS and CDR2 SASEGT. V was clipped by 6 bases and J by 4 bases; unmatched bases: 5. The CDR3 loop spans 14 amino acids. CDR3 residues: CASRKTSGIYEQYF. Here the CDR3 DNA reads TGTGCCAGCAGGAAGACTAGCGGGATATACGAGCAGTACTTC.

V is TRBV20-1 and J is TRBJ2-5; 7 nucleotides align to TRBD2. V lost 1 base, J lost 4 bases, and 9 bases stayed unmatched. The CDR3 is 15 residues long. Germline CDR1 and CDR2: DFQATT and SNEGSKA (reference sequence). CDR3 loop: CSARGPWGGRETQYF. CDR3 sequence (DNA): TGCAGTGCTAGAGGCCCCTGGGGGGGTAGAGAGACCCAGTACTTC.

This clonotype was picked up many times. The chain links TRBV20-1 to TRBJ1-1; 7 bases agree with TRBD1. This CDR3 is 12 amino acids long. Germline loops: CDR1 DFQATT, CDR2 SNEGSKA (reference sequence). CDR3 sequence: CRGHRGNTEAFF. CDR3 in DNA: TGCAGGGGGCACAGGGGAAACACTGAAGCTTTCTTT.

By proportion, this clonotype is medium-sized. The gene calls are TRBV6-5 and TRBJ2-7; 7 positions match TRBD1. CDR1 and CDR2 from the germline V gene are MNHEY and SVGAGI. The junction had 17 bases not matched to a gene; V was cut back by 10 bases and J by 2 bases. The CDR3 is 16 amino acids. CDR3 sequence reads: CATVLRASGGTYEQYF. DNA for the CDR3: TGTGCCACAGTCCTCCGAGCTTCAGGGGGAACCTACGAGCAGTACTTC.

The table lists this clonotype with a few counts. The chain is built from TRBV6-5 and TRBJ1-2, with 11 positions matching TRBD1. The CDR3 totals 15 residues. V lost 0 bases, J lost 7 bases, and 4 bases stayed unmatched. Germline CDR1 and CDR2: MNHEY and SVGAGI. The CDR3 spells CASSYSWTGGIGYTF. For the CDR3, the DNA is TGTGCCAGCAGTTACTCGTGGACAGGGGGCATTGGCTACACCTTC.

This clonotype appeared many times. CDR3 residues: CASSLVRSTGELFF. In nucleotides, the CDR3 is TGTGCCAGCAGCTTAGTAAGAAGCACCGGGGAGCTGTTTTTT. The V and J genes are TRBV11-2 and TRBJ2-2; D not certain. V lost 1 base and J 4 bases, leaving 7 bases between the germline ends. The CDR3 length is 14 residues. The germline gives CDR1 SGHAT, CDR2 FQNNGV.

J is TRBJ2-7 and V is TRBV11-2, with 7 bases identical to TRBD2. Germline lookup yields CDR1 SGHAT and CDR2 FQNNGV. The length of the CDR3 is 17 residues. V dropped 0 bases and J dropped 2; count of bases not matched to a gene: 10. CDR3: CASSLEWGGVQPYEQYF. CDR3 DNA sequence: TGTGCCAGCAGCTTAGAGTGGGGGGGGGTCCAACCCTACGAGCAGTACTTC. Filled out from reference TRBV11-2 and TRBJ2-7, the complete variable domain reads EAGVAQSPRYKIIEKRQSVAFWCNPISGHATLYWYQQILGQGPKLLIQFQNNGVVDDSQLPKDRFSAERLKGVDSTLKIQPAKLEDSAVYLCASSLEWGGVQPYEQYFGPGTRLTVT.

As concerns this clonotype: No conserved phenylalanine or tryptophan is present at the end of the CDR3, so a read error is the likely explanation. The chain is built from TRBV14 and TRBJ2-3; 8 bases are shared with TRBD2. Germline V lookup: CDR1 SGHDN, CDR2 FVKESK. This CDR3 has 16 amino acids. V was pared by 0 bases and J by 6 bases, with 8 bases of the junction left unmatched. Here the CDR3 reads CASSQDAVPSGDTQYV. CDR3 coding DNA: TGTGCCAGCAGCCAAGACGCCGTACCTAGCGGGGATACGCAGTATGTT.

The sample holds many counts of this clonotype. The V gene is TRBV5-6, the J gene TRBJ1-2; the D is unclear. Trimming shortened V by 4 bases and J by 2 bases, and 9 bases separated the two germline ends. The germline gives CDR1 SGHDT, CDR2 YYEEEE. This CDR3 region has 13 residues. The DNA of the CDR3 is TGTGCCAGCAGCCTAAGTACCAACTATGGCTACACCTTC. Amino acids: CASSLSTNYGYTF. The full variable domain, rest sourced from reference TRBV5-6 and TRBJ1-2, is DAGVTQSPTHLIKTRGQQVTLRCSPKSGHDTVSWYQQALGQGPQFIFQYYEEEERQRGNFPDRFSGHQFPNYSSELNVNALLLGDSALYLCASSLSTNYGYTFGSGTRLTVV.

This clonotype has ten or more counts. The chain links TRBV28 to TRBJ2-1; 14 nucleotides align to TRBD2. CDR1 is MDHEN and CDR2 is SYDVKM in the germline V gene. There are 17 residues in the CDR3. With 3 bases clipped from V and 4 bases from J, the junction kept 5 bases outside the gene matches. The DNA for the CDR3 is TGTGCCAGCAGTTTGCGACTAGCGGGAGGGCCTTACAATGAGCAGTTCTTC. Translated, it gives CASSLRLAGGPYNEQFF.

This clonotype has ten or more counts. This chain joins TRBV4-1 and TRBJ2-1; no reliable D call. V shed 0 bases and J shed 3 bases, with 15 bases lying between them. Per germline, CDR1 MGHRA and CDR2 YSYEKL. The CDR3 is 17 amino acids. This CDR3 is CASSQDKKRPNYNEQFF. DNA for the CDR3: TGCGCCAGCAGCCAAGATAAGAAGCGCCCTAACTACAATGAGCAGTTCTTC.

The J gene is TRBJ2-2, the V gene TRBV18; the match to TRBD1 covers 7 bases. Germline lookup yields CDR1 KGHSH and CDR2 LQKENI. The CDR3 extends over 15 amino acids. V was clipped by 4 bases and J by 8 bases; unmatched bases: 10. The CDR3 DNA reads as TGTGCCAGCTCACAGGGGGCGAGATCAACGGGGGAGCTGTTTTTT. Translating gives CASSQGARSTGELFF.

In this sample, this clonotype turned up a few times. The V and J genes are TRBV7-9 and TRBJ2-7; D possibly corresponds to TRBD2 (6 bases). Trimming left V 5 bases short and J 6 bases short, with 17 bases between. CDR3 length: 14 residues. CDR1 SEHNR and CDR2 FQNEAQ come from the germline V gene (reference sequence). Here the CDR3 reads CASSASGRDPEQYF. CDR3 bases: TGTGCCAGCAGCGCCTCCGGGAGAGACCCCGAGCAGTACTTC.

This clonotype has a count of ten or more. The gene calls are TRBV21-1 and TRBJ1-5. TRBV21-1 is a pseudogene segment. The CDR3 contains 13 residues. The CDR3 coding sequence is TGTGCCAGCAGCAAAGAGGTCGGTCAGCCCCAGCATTTT. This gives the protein CASSKEVGQPQHF.

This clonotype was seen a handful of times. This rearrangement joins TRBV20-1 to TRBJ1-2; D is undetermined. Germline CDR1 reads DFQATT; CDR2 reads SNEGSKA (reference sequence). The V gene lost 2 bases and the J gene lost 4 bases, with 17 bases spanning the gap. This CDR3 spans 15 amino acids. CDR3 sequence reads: CSARPGPERFYGYTF. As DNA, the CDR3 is TGCAGTGCTAGACCCGGGCCAGAACGGTTCTATGGCTACACCTTC.

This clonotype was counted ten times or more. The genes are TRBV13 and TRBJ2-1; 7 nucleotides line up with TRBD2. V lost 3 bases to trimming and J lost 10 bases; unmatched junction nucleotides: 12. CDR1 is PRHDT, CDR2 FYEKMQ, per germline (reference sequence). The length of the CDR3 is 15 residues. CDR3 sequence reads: CASSFSGGTHEEQFF. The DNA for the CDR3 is TGTGCCAGCAGCTTTTCCGGGGGGACTCACGAAGAGCAGTTCTTC.

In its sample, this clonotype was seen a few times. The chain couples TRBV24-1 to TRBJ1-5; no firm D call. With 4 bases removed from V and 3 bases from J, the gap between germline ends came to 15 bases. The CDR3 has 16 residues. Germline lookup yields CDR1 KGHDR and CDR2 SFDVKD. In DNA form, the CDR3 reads TGTGCCACCAGTGAGCCGCCCCCCGTGCCCAATCAGCCCCAGCATTTT. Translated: CATSEPPPVPNQPQHF.

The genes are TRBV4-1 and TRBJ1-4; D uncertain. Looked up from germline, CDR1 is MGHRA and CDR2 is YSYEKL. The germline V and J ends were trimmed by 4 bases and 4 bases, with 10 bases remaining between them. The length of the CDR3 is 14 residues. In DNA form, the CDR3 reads TGCGCCAGCAGCCCTTTCCCCATTAATGAAAAACTGTTTTTT. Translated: CASSPFPINEKLFF.

CDR3 sequence (DNA): TGTGCCAGCAGTTTACCCGGACTAGCCCCCTACAATGAGCAGTTCTTC. Protein: CASSLPGLAPYNEQFF. The chain is built from TRBV28 and TRBJ2-1; TRBD2 matches 8 bases. Germline V gene sequence: CDR1 MDHEN, CDR2 SYDVKM. CDR3 length: 16 residues. V was clipped by 2 bases and J by 2 bases; unmatched bases: 5. The full variable domain, completed using reference TRBV28 and TRBJ2-1, is DVKVTQSSRYLVKRTGEKVFLECVQDMDHENMFWYRQDPGLGLRLIYFSYDVKMKEKGDIPEGYSVSREKKERFSLILESASTNQTSMYLCASSLPGLAPYNEQFFGPGTRLTVL.

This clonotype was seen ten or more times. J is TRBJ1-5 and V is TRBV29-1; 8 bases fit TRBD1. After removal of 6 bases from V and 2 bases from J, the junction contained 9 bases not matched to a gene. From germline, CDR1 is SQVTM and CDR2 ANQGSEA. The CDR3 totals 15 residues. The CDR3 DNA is TGCAGCGTAGGGAGTGGACAGGGCGGCAATCAGCCCCAGCATTTT. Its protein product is CSVGSGQGGNQPQHF.

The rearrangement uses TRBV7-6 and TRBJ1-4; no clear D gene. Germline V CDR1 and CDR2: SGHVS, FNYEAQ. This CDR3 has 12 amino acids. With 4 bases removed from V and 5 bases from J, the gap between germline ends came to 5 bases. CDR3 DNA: TGTGCCAGCAGCTCCAACAATGAAAAACTGTTTTTT. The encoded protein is CASSSNNEKLFF.

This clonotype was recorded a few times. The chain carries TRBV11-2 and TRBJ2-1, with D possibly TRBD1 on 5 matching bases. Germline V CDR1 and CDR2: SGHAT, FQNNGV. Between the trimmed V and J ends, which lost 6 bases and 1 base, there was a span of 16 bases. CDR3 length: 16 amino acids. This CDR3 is CASRESLGASYNEQFF. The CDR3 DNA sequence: TGTGCCAGCAGAGAGAGCCTTGGGGCATCCTACAATGAGCAGTTCTTC.

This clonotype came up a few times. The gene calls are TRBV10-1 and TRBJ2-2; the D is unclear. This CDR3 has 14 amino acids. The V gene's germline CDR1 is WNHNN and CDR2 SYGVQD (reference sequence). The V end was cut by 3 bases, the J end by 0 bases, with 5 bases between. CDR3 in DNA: TGCGCCAGCAGTGAAAGACCGAACACCGGGGAGCTGTTTTTT. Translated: CASSERPNTGELFF.